The TCR beta chain described here comes from a study of blood T cell repertoires in COVID-19. Study information: COVID-19 samples collected from the United States, Italy and Spain covered acute and convalescent phases. Nucleic acid was either cDNA or gDNA, and it came from T cells, B-cell-depleted T cells, or PBMCs.

Germline lookup yields CDR1 SGHRS and CDR2 YFSETQ. V was pared by 0 bases and J by 2 bases, with 7 bases of the junction left unmatched. The length of the CDR3 is 16 residues. Authors' analysis steps: From reference gene primer amplification, estimates of nucleated cell counts were derived. The table came from immunoSEQ multiplex PCR; TCRdb's copy has only in-frame clones and leaves some out. V and J calls and clone size are as listed in that table; D and trimming were resolved from the DNA. The sample has 25,000 to 30,000 clones, approximately 94% seen once; the top ten hold 3.5% to 5%. The sequencing input was peripheral blood. This rearrangement joins TRBV5-1 to TRBJ1-2; 7 nucleotides agree with TRBD1. The receptor was derived from a human donor with active COVID-19. The donor label of this sample is uncertain. CDR3 DNA: TGCGCCAGCAGCTTGGGACAGGGATATACCAACTATGGCTACACCTTC. It codes for CASSLGQGYTNYGYTF.